The subject of this entry is one TCR beta chain. Its ends do not fully match the called genes, so a read error is possible. The use of a sample-barcoded 5' primer and a J-beta primer mix characterized a second PCR of about 6 to 12 cycles. Using its own MiXCR run on the 5' RACE reads, TCRdb lists one record per CDR3 protein. This sample has more than 1 million distinct CDR3 sequences, with 45% found just once. The CDR3 contains 13 residues. CDR1 is DFQATT and CDR2 is SNEGSKA in the germline V gene (reference sequence). The data were obtained in a study of blood T cells in healthy people across ages. Donor samples were obtained from healthy Caucasian individuals from Russia, aged about 6 to 100. Total RNA extraction produced at least 5 micrograms (per sample) for the study.

The rearrangement joins TRBV20-1 to TRBJ2-5, with TRBD1 matching 8 bases. The clonotype comes from a woman in her sixties or seventies in good health. Sequencing input: blood. CDR3 sequence: CGAGGPYQETQYF. The CDR3 DNA is TGCGGTGCAGGGGGCCCGTACCAAGAGACCCAGTACTTC.